Each of the 16 T cell receptor beta chains below was sequenced from the same sample in a study of radiotherapy plus CTLA-4 blockade in lung cancer. Sequencing was performed with immunoSEQ multiplex PCR; in TCRdb, only in-frame clones are kept and a portion is missing. The table lists roughly 51,000 clones, approximately 86% of them singletons, with over 15% in the top ten. The material was peripheral blood, obtained from a patient treated with radiotherapy plus ipilimumab. These receptor sequences come from a human donor with non-small cell lung cancer that progressed on radiotherapy plus ipilimumab. Some clones in this sample may be carry-over from other donors' samples.

This clone showed up just a few times. This chain connects TRBV29-1 to TRBJ2-5; 9 bases agree with TRBD1. Germline V CDR1 and CDR2: SQVTM, ANQGSEA. This CDR3 has 13 residues. Trimming at V came to 7 bases and at J to 4 bases, leaving 7 bases not matched to a gene. CDR3 DNA sequence: TGCAGCGCTTTCGGACAGGGGCGAGAGACCCAGTACTTC. Translating it yields CSAFGQGRETQYF.

This chain connects TRBV19 to TRBJ2-7, with 10 bases lining up with TRBD1. Looked up from germline, CDR1 is LNHDA and CDR2 is SQIVND (reference sequence). The junction had 9 bases not matched to a gene; V was cut back by 8 bases and J by 5 bases. This CDR3 is 14 amino acids long. CDR3 DNA sequence: TGTGCCAGTCAGATGGGACAGGGGCTCGACGAGCAGTACTTC. Translation gives CASQMGQGLDEQYF.

This clone was observed a handful of times. The V and J genes are TRBV6-1 and TRBJ1-5; no clear D. This CDR3 has 15 residues. V was cut by 2 bases and J by 0 bases, with 8 bases left in between. CDR1 MNHNS and CDR2 SASEGT come from the germline V gene. The CDR3: CASSELQYSNQPQHF. CDR3 nucleotide sequence: TGTGCCAGCAGTGAACTACAGTATAGCAATCAGCCCCAGCATTTT.

The chain has TRBV4-1 and TRBJ2-5; D is possibly TRBD1 (5 bases). The DNA end is a closer match to TRBJ2-7, so the J assignment may be wrong. Germline assignment: CDR1 MGHRA and CDR2 YSYEKL. The CDR3 spans 14 residues. The CDR3 reads CASSQEGQVYEQYF. The CDR3 DNA reads TGCGCCAGCAGCCAAGAGGGGCAGGTCTACGAGCAGTACTTC.

The chain combines TRBV5-4 with TRBJ1-1; D might be TRBD1 (6 bases). Germline assignment: CDR1 SGHNT and CDR2 YYREEE (reference sequence). The V gene lost 0 bases and the J gene lost 0 bases, with 9 bases spanning the gap. This CDR3 spans 15 amino acids. The CDR3 DNA reads as TGTGCCAGCAGCTTGGAGGGGGTGATGAACACTGAAGCTTTCTTT. It yields the protein CASSLEGVMNTEAFF.

The V and J genes are TRBV5-1 and TRBJ1-2; unclear D gene. Germline CDR1 and CDR2: SGHRS and YFSETQ. The V end was cut by 4 bases, the J end by 3 bases, with 10 bases between. The CDR3 runs to 13 residues. The chain's CDR3 is CASSIQSYYGYTF. The CDR3 nucleotides are TGCGCCAGCAGCATTCAGTCTTACTATGGCTACACCTTC. The full variable domain, its missing parts supplied by reference TRBV5-1 and TRBJ1-2, is KAGVTQTPRYLIKTRGQQVTLSCSPISGHRSVSWYQQTPGQGLQFLFEYFSETQRNKGNFPGRFSGRQFSNSRSEMNVSTLELGDSALYLCASSIQSYYGYTFGSGTRLTVV.

In this sample, this clone turned up a few times. The chain carries TRBV5-1 and TRBJ2-7, with 8 bases matching TRBD1. Germline V gene lookup returns CDR1 SGHRS and CDR2 YFSETQ. With 4 bases clipped from V and 6 bases from J, the junction kept 3 bases outside the gene matches. CDR3 length: 12 amino acids. The CDR3: CASSIDRGEQYF. CDR3 nucleotide sequence: TGCGCCAGCAGCATCGACAGGGGCGAGCAGTACTTC.

V gene TRBV7-8 combines with J gene TRBJ2-3; 9 bases are a match to TRBD2. V gave up 3 bases and J gave up 3 bases; unmatched junction bases: 7. Germline V gene sequence: CDR1 SGHVS, CDR2 FQNEAQ. This CDR3 comprises 16 residues. The CDR3 loop reads CASSFRTSVATDTQYF. DNA of the CDR3: TGTGCCAGCAGCTTCCGGACTAGCGTGGCGACAGATACGCAGTATTTT.

The chain recombines TRBV29-1 with TRBJ1-1; D is ambiguous. V was cut by 1 base and J by 0 bases, with 9 bases left in between. Germline CDR1 SQVTM, CDR2 ANQGSEA. The CDR3 consists of 14 residues. For the CDR3, the DNA is TGCAGCGTTGAAGGGGAGCTCATGAACACTGAAGCTTTCTTT. This codes for CSVEGELMNTEAFF.

This chain uses TRBV6-5 with TRBJ1-2; a weak D match, TRBD1 (5 bases). V was trimmed by 5 bases and J by 2 bases, leaving 12 bases between them. Germline V gene lookup returns CDR1 MNHEY and CDR2 SVGAGI. This CDR3 is 14 amino acids long. The CDR3 DNA reads as TGTGCCAGCAGTCCTGACTGGGGCAACTATGGCTACACCTTC. Its translation is CASSPDWGNYGYTF.

The genes are TRBV5-1 and TRBJ1-2; 9 bases line up with TRBD1. V dropped 1 base and J dropped 5; count of bases not matched to a gene: 3. The germline V gene has CDR1 SGHRS and CDR2 YFSETQ. The CDR3 runs 14 residues. CDR3 sequence: CASSLLGTGYGYTF. The CDR3 nucleotides read TGCGCCAGCAGCTTGCTTGGGACAGGGTATGGCTACACCTTC. Based on the CDR3 plus reference TRBV5-1 and TRBJ1-2, the full variable domain is KAGVTQTPRYLIKTRGQQVTLSCSPISGHRSVSWYQQTPGQGLQFLFEYFSETQRNKGNFPGRFSGRQFSNSRSEMNVSTLELGDSALYLCASSLLGTGYGYTFGSGTRLTVV.

The chain joins TRBV27 to TRBJ1-2; TRBD1 aligns across 8 bases. The CDR3 has 14 residues. V lost 5 bases and J lost 6; bases outside the gene matches: 8. CDR1 is MNHEY and CDR2 is SMNVEV in the germline V gene (reference sequence). CDR3 region: CASSAWTGSNGYTF. CDR3 DNA sequence: TGTGCCAGCAGTGCCTGGACAGGGTCCAATGGCTACACCTTC.

This clone was counted once. V and J are TRBV5-5 and TRBJ1-1; a possible D gene is TRBD1 (6 bases). Trimming left V 0 bases short and J 4 bases short, with 19 bases between. The CDR3 is 17 residues long. Germline V gives CDR1 SGHKS, CDR2 YYEKEE (reference sequence). DNA for the CDR3: TGTGCCAGCAGCTTGGTTCACGGGGGGGCCAGCCCCACTGAAGCTTTCTTT. Encoded protein: CASSLVHGGASPTEAFF.

The table lists this clone with a few counts. The rearrangement uses TRBV5-1 and TRBJ1-2; tentatively, D is TRBD1 (6 bases). This CDR3 has 13 residues. Germline CDR1 reads SGHRS; CDR2 reads YFSETQ. Trimming left V 4 bases short and J 6 bases short, with 13 bases between. The CDR3 protein is CASSDGQTNGYTF. The CDR3 DNA sequence: TGCGCCAGCAGCGACGGACAGACTAATGGCTACACCTTC.

The chain has TRBV15 and TRBJ1-3; the match to TRBD1 covers 7 bases. V lost 2 bases and J lost 6; bases outside the gene matches: 10. CDR1 is LNHNV and CDR2 is YYDKDF in the germline V gene (reference sequence). The CDR3 runs to 16 residues. The CDR3: CATSRRQGPNENTIYF. The CDR3 DNA follows: TGTGCCACCAGCAGACGACAGGGCCCAAACGAAAACACCATATATTTT.

The chain is built from TRBV4-2 and TRBJ1-4; 7 nucleotides align to TRBD1. CDR1 and CDR2 from the germline V gene are LGHNA and YNFKEQ. The CDR3 length is 15 residues. Losses at the gene ends were 0 bases for V and 8 bases for J; bases not matched to a gene: 6. CDR3 bases: TGTGCCAGCAGCCAAGATAGACAGGGAATAGAAAAACTGTTTTTT. Residues: CASSQDRQGIEKLFF.